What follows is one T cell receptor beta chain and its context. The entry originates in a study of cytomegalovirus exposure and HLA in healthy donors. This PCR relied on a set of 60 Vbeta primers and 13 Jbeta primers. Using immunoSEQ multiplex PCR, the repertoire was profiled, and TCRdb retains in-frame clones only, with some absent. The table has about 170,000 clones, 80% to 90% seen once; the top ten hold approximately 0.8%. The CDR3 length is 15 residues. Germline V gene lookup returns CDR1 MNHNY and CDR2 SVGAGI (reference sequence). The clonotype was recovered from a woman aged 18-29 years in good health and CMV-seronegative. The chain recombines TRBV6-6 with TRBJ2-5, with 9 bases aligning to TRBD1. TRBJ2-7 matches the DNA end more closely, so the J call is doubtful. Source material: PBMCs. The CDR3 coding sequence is TGTGCCAGCACTGTAGGGACAGGGTCTTCGAGCGAGCAGTACTTC. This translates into CASTVGTGSSSEQYF.